This paragraph covers one T cell receptor (beta chain) sequence. This table comes from immunoSEQ multiplex PCR, and its TCRdb copy is limited to in-frame clones, with some not included. The table has 60,000 to 90,000 clones, 65% to 85% seen once. Germline V gene lookup returns CDR1 LNHDA and CDR2 SQIVND (reference sequence). The CDR3 runs 13 residues. V was cut by 6 bases and J by 7 bases, with 13 bases left in between. The data stem from a study of blood T cell repertoires in COVID-19. This rearrangement joins TRBV19 to TRBJ1-5, with unresolved D. Sequencing was performed on peripheral blood. This sequence originates from a man aged 50-60 years with acute or convalescent COVID-19. DNA of the CDR3: TGTGCCAGTAGCCACACTGTGGAGCAGCCCCAGCATTTT. Translating gives CASSHTVEQPQHF.